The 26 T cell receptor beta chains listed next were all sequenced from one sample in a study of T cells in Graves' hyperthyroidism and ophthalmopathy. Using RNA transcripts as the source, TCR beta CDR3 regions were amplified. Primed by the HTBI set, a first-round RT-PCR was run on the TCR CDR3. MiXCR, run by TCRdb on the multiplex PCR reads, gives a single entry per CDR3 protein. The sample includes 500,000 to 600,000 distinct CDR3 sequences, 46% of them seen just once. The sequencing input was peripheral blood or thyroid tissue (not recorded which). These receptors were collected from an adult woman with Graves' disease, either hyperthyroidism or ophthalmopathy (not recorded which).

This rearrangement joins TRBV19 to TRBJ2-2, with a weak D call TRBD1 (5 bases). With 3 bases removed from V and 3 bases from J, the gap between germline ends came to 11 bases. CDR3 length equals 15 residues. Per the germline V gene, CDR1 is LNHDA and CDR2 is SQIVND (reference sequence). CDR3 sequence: CASSIQTAYTGELFF. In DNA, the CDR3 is TGTGCCAGTAGTATCCAGACAGCCTACACCGGGGAGCTGTTTTTT.

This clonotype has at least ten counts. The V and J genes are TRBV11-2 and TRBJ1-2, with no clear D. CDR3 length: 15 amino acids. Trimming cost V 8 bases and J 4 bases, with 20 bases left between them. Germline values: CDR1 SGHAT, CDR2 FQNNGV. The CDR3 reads CASGLGVGVGYGYTF. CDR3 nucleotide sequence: TGTGCCAGCGGTCTGGGCGTTGGAGTTGGCTATGGCTACACCTTC. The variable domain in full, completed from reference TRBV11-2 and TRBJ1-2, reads EAGVAQSPRYKIIEKRQSVAFWCNPISGHATLYWYQQILGQGPKLLIQFQNNGVVDDSQLPKDRFSAERLKGVDSTLKIQPAKLEDSAVYLCASGLGVGVGYGYTFGSGTRLTVV.

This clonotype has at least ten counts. The CDR3 region is CATSRVTGGYTF. CDR3 sequence (DNA): TGTGCCACCAGCAGAGTGACGGGAGGCTACACCTTC. This rearrangement joins TRBV15 to TRBJ1-2; D unclear. The CDR3 is made up of 12 amino acids. Germline V gene sequence: CDR1 LNHNV, CDR2 YYDKDF (reference sequence). With 1 base removed from V and 8 bases from J, the gap between germline ends came to 8 bases.

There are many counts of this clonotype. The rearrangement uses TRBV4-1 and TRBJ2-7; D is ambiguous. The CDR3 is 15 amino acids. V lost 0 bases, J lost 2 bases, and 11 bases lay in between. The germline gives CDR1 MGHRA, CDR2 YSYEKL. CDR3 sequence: CASSQEVGWPYEQYF. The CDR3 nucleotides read TGCGCCAGCAGCCAAGAAGTCGGCTGGCCCTACGAGCAGTACTTC.

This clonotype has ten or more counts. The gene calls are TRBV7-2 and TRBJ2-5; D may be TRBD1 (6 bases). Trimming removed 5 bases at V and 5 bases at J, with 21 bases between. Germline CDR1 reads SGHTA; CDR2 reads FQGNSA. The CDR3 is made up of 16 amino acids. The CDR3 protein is CASSRLRTRTGETQYF. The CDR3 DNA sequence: TGTGCCAGCAGCCGGCTAAGGACCCGAACAGGGGAGACCCAGTACTTC.

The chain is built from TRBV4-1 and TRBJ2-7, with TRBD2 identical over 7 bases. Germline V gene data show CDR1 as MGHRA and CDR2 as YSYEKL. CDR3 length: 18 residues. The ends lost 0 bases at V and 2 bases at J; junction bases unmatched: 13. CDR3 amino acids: CASSQDGHRHGLAYEQYF. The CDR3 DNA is TGCGCCAGCAGCCAAGACGGTCACCGACACGGACTAGCCTACGAGCAGTACTTC.

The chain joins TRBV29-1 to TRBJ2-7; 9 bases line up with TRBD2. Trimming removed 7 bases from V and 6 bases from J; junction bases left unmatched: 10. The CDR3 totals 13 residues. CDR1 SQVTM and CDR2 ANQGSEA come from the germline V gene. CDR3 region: CSGKAGGHPEQYF. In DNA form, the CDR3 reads TGCAGCGGAAAAGCGGGAGGCCACCCCGAGCAGTACTTC.

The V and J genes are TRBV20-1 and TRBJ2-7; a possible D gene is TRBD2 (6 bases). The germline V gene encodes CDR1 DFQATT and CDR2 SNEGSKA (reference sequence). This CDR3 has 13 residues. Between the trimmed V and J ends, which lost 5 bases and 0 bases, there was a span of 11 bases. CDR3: CSAAGPSSYEQYF. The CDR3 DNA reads TGCAGTGCTGCGGGGCCTTCCTCCTACGAGCAGTACTTC.

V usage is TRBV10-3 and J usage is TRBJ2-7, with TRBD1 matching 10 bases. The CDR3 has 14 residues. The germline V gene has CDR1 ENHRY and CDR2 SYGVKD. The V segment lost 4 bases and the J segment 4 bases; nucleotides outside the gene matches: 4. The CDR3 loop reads CAISGRDRGYEQYF. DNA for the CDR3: TGTGCCATCAGTGGTCGGGACAGGGGATACGAGCAGTACTTC.

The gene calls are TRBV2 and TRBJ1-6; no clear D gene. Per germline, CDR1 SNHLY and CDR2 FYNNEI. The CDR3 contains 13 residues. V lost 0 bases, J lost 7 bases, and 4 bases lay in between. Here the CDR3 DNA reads TGTGCCAGCAGTGAAGCGCGAAATTCACCCCTCCACTTT. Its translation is CASSEARNSPLHF.

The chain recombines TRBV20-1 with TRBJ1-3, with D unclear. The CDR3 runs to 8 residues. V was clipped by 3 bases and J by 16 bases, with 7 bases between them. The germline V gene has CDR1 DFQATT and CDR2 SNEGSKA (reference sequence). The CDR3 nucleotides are TGCAGTGCTAGCCCGACTTATTTT. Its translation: CSASPTYF.

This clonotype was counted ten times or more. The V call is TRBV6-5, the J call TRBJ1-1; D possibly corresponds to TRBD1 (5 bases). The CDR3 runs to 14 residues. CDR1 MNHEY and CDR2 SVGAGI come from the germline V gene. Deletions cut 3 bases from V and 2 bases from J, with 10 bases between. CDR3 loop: CASSYFGTNTEAFF. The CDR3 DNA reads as TGTGCCAGCAGTTATTTCGGGACCAACACTGAAGCTTTCTTT.

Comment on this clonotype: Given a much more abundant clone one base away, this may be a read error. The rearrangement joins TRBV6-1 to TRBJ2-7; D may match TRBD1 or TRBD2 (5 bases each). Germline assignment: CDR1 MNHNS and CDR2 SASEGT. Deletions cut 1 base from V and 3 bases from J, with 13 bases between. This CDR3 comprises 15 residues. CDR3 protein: CASSEGAGTYYEQYF. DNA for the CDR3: TGTGCCAGCAGTGAAGGGGCTGGGACCTACTACGAGCAGTACTTC.

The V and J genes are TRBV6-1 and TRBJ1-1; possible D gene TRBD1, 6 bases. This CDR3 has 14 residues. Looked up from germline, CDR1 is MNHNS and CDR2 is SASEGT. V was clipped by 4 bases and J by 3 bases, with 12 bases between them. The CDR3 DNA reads TGTGCCAGCAGTGTCCAACAGGGTTACACTGAAGCTTTCTTT. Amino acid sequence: CASSVQQGYTEAFF.

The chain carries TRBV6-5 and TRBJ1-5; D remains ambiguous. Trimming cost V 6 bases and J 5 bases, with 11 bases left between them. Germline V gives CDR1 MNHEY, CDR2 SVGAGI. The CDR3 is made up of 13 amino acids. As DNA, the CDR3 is TGTGCCAGCAGGCAAGGGTGGGATCAGCCCCAGCATTTT. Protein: CASRQGWDQPQHF.

The CDR3 protein is CASSFRGDGNSPLHF. Written as DNA, the CDR3 is TGTGCCAGCAGCTTCCGGGGGGATGGGAATTCACCCCTCCACTTT. The genes are TRBV5-6 and TRBJ1-6, with TRBD1 as a possible D gene (5 bases). Trimming cost V 2 bases and J 7 bases, with 13 bases left between them. This CDR3 comprises 15 residues. Germline V CDR1 and CDR2: SGHDT, YYEEEE.

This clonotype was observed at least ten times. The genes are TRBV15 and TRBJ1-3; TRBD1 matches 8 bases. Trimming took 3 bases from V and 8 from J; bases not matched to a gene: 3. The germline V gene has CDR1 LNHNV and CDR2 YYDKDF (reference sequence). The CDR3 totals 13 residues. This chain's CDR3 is CATSSDRGDTIYF. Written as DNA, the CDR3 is TGTGCCACCAGCAGTGACAGGGGAGACACCATATATTTT.

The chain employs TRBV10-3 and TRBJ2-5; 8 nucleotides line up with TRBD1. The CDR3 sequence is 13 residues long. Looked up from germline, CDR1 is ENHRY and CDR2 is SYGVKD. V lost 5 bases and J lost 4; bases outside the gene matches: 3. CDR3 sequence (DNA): TGTGCCATCAGTACCGGGACAGGAGAGACCCAGTACTTC. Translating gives CAISTGTGETQYF.

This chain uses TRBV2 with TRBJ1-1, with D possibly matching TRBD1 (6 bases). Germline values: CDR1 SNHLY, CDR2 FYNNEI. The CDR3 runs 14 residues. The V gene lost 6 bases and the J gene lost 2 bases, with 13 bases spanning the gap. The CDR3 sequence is CASSETGLNTEAFF. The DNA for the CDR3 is TGTGCCAGCAGCGAAACAGGGCTCAACACTGAAGCTTTCTTT.

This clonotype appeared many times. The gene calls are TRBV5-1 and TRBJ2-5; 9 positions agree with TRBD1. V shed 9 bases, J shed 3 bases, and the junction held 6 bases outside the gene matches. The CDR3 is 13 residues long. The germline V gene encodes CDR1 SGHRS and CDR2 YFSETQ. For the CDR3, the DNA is TGCGCCACCAGAGGGACAGGGAAAGAGACCCAGTACTTC. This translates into CATRGTGKETQYF.

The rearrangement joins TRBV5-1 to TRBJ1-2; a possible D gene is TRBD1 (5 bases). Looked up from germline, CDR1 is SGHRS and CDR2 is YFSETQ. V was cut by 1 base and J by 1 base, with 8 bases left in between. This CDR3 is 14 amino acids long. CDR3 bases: TGCGCCAGCAGCTTGAGGGACCGTAACTATGGCTACACCTTC. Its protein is CASSLRDRNYGYTF. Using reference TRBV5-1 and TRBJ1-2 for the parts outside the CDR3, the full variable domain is KAGVTQTPRYLIKTRGQQVTLSCSPISGHRSVSWYQQTPGQGLQFLFEYFSETQRNKGNFPGRFSGRQFSNSRSEMNVSTLELGDSALYLCASSLRDRNYGYTFGSGTRLTVV.

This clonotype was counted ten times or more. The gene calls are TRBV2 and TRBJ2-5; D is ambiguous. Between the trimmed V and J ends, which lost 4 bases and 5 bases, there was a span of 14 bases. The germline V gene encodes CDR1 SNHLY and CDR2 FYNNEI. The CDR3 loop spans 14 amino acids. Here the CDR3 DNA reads TGTGCCAGCAGTGTTGGTCTACCAAGCGAGACCCAGTACTTC. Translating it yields CASSVGLPSETQYF.

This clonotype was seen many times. The CDR3 sequence is CASSSWTGETQYF. CDR3 bases: TGCGCCAGCAGCTCCTGGACAGGAGAGACCCAGTACTTC. The chain uses TRBV4-1 and TRBJ2-5; 7 bases are a match to TRBD1. Germline assignment: CDR1 MGHRA and CDR2 YSYEKL. This CDR3 contains 13 residues. The ends lost 5 bases at V and 4 bases at J; junction bases unmatched: 4.

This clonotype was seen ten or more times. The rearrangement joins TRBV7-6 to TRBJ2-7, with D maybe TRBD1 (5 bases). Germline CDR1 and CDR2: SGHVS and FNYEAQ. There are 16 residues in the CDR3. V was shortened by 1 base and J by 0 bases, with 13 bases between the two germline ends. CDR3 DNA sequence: TGTGCCAGCAGCTTAGGTCCCAGGGCCGACTCCTACGAGCAGTACTTC. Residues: CASSLGPRADSYEQYF.

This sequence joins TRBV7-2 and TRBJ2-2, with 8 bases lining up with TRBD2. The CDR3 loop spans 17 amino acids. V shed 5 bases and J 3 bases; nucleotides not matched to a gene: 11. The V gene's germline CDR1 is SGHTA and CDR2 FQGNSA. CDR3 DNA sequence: TGTGCCAGCAGCCTAGAGTTGATAGCGGGGCACACCGGGGAGCTGTTTTTT. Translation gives CASSLELIAGHTGELFF.

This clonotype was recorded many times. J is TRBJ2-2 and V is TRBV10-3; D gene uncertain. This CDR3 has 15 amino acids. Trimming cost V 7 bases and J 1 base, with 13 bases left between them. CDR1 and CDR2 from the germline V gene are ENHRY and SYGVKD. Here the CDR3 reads CAIKPDTLNTGELFF. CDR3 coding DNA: TGTGCCATCAAACCAGACACCCTGAACACCGGGGAGCTGTTTTTT.